Listed below are T cell receptor beta chains from one sample, sequenced in a study of blood T cell repertoires in COVID-19. Measured with immunoSEQ multiplex PCR; TCRdb has only the in-frame clones, and not every one. This repertoire shows 200,000 to 250,000 clones, around 84% found once; its top ten account for approximately 6.2%. The specimen sequenced was PBMCs or T cells enriched from blood (not recorded which). The receptors stem from a woman aged 40 to 50 who had recovered from COVID-19. Each CDR3 is given with its conserved first and last residue. A D gene is named only where the DNA matches it firmly. Not every row has a clone size; where given, it reads once, few, many or a size class.

cdr3_length: 15
d_call: NA
v_call: TRBV14
j_call: TRBJ2-5
clone_size: NA
cdr3_aa: CASSHGRGPQETQYF
cdr3_nt: TGTGCCAGCAGTCACGGCAGGGGCCCACAAGAGACCCAGTACTTC

cdr3_length: 15
d_call: NA
v_call: TRBV7-3
j_call: TRBJ2-7
clone_size: NA
cdr3_aa: CASSLSGGSSYEQYF
cdr3_nt: TGTGCCAGCAGCTTAAGTGGGGGCTCCTCCTACGAGCAGTACTTC

cdr3_length: 18
d_call: TRBD1
v_call: TRBV5-1
j_call: TRBJ2-6
clone_size: NA
cdr3_aa: CASSQDRAPDSGANVLTF
cdr3_nt: TGCGCCAGCAGCCAGGACAGGGCCCCGGACTCTGGGGCCAACGTCCTGACTTTC

cdr3_length: 16
d_call: TRBD2
v_call: TRBV5-4
j_call: TRBJ2-1
clone_size: NA
cdr3_aa: CASSFGQGTSGEGQFF
cdr3_nt: TGTGCCAGCAGCTTCGGGCAGGGGACTAGCGGGGAGGGGCAGTTCTTC

cdr3_length: 15
d_call: NA
v_call: TRBV9
j_call: TRBJ2-3
clone_size: once
cdr3_aa: CASSVGGSVTDTQYF
cdr3_nt: TGTGCCAGCAGCGTAGGGGGTAGCGTCACAGATACGCAGTATTTT

cdr3_length: 13
d_call: NA
v_call: TRBV5-5
j_call: TRBJ1-5
clone_size: NA
cdr3_aa: CASSLLGAEPQHF
cdr3_nt: TGTGCCAGCAGCTTGTTGGGGGCCGAGCCCCAGCATTTT

cdr3_length: 14
d_call: TRBD1
v_call: TRBV19
j_call: TRBJ1-5
clone_size: NA
cdr3_aa: CASSIGTDRQPQHF
cdr3_nt: TGTGCCAGTAGTATTGGGACAGACCGACAGCCCCAGCATTTT

cdr3_length: 13
d_call: NA
v_call: TRBV5-1
j_call: TRBJ2-7
clone_size: NA
cdr3_aa: CASSRASEYEQYF
cdr3_nt: TGCGCCAGCAGCCGGGCTAGCGAGTACGAGCAGTACTTC

cdr3_length: 15
d_call: NA
v_call: TRBV11-2
j_call: TRBJ1-6
clone_size: NA
cdr3_aa: CASSLDPGLVSPLHF
cdr3_nt: TGTGCCAGCAGCTTAGATCCGGGGTTGGTATCACCCCTCCACTTT

cdr3_length: 14
d_call: NA
v_call: TRBV27
j_call: TRBJ1-5
clone_size: NA
cdr3_aa: CASSLSSSNQPQHF
cdr3_nt: TGTGCCAGCAGTTTAAGCTCGAGCAATCAGCCCCAGCATTTT

cdr3_length: 15
d_call: TRBD1
v_call: TRBV20-1
j_call: TRBJ1-2
clone_size: NA
cdr3_aa: CSASIQGTAYGGYTF
cdr3_nt: TGCAGTGCTAGTATACAGGGGACCGCATATGGTGGCTACACCTTC

cdr3_length: 16
d_call: NA
v_call: TRBV7-9
j_call: TRBJ1-2
clone_size: NA
cdr3_aa: CASSFGGGAEGYGYTF
cdr3_nt: TGTGCCAGCAGCTTTGGCGGCGGGGCGGAGGGTTATGGCTACACCTTC

cdr3_length: 14
d_call: TRBD1
v_call: TRBV11-2
j_call: TRBJ1-1
clone_size: NA
cdr3_aa: CASSAQGADTEAFF
cdr3_nt: TGTGCCAGCAGCGCACAGGGGGCGGACACTGAAGCTTTCTTT

cdr3_length: 17
d_call: TRBD2
v_call: TRBV19
j_call: TRBJ2-5
clone_size: NA
cdr3_aa: CASSIGFGGGPGETQYF
cdr3_nt: TGTGCCAGTAGTATAGGGTTCGGGGGAGGGCCGGGAGAGACCCAGTACTTC

cdr3_length: 15
d_call: TRBD2
v_call: TRBV7-2
j_call: TRBJ2-1
clone_size: few
cdr3_aa: CASSLGLSGRSEQFF
cdr3_nt: TGTGCCAGCAGCTTAGGTCTTAGCGGGAGAAGTGAGCAGTTCTTC

cdr3_length: 15
d_call: TRBD2
v_call: TRBV10-3
j_call: TRBJ2-2
clone_size: NA
cdr3_aa: CAISVTSGSSGELFF
cdr3_nt: TGTGCCATCAGTGTGACTAGCGGGAGTTCCGGGGAGCTGTTTTTT

cdr3_length: 14
d_call: TRBD1
v_call: TRBV18
j_call: TRBJ2-3
clone_size: NA
cdr3_aa: CASSPGQATDTQYF
cdr3_nt: TGTGCCAGCTCACCGGGACAGGCAACAGATACGCAGTATTTT

cdr3_length: 15
d_call: NA
v_call: TRBV15
j_call: TRBJ1-4
clone_size: NA
cdr3_aa: CATSRDRGVNEKLFF
cdr3_nt: TGTGCCACCAGCAGAGATCGGGGGGTTAATGAAAAACTGTTTTTT

cdr3_length: 15
d_call: TRBD2
v_call: TRBV28
j_call: TRBJ2-7
clone_size: NA
cdr3_aa: CASSSPWGGVYEQYF
cdr3_nt: TGTGCCAGCAGTTCTCCGTGGGGGGGAGTTTACGAGCAGTACTTC

cdr3_length: 17
d_call: TRBD2
v_call: TRBV3-1/TRBV3-2
j_call: TRBJ2-5
clone_size: NA
cdr3_aa: CASSPRSGRPGEETQYF
cdr3_nt: TGTGCCAGCAGCCCAAGAAGCGGGAGACCTGGGGAAGAGACCCAGTACTTC

cdr3_length: 16
d_call: TRBD1
v_call: TRBV9
j_call: TRBJ2-3
clone_size: NA
cdr3_aa: CASSPWTGGSTDTQYF
cdr3_nt: TGTGCCAGCAGCCCCTGGACAGGCGGGAGCACAGATACGCAGTATTTT

cdr3_length: 16
d_call: TRBD2
v_call: TRBV11-3
j_call: TRBJ2-5
clone_size: NA
cdr3_aa: CASSLLVLGGGETQYF
cdr3_nt: TGTGCCAGCAGCTTATTAGTCCTTGGGGGAGGGGAGACCCAGTACTTC

cdr3_length: 15
d_call: NA
v_call: TRBV9
j_call: TRBJ1-5
clone_size: NA
cdr3_aa: CASSVDGGRIQPQHF
cdr3_nt: TGTGCCAGCAGCGTAGACGGGGGGCGAATTCAGCCCCAGCATTTT

cdr3_length: 14
d_call: TRBD1
v_call: TRBV15
j_call: TRBJ2-1
clone_size: NA
cdr3_aa: CATSRGGQINEQFF
cdr3_nt: TGTGCCACCAGCAGAGGGGGACAGATAAATGAGCAGTTCTTC

cdr3_length: 15
d_call: TRBD1
v_call: TRBV11-2
j_call: TRBJ2-3
clone_size: NA
cdr3_aa: CASSSRTGNTDTQYF
cdr3_nt: TGTGCCAGCAGCTCTCGGACAGGAAACACAGATACGCAGTATTTT

cdr3_length: 12
d_call: NA
v_call: TRBV5-1
j_call: TRBJ2-7
clone_size: NA
cdr3_aa: CASSHPQGEQYF
cdr3_nt: TGCGCCAGCAGCCACCCACAGGGAGAGCAGTACTTC

cdr3_length: 18
d_call: TRBD2
v_call: TRBV10-2
j_call: TRBJ2-1
clone_size: NA
cdr3_aa: CASKGLAGARGDYNEQFF
cdr3_nt: TGCGCCAGCAAAGGACTAGCGGGAGCCCGGGGCGACTACAATGAGCAGTTCTTC

cdr3_length: 14
d_call: TRBD1
v_call: TRBV9
j_call: TRBJ1-5
clone_size: NA
cdr3_aa: CASSAGQGNQPQHF
cdr3_nt: TGTGCCAGCAGCGCCGGACAGGGGAATCAGCCCCAGCATTTT

cdr3_length: 16
d_call: NA
v_call: TRBV29-1
j_call: TRBJ1-1
clone_size: many
cdr3_aa: CSVRSTSSKRTDDSFF
cdr3_nt: TGCAGCGTTCGGTCCACTTCTAGCAAGCGGACAGACGATTCTTTCTTT

cdr3_length: 12
d_call: TRBD1
v_call: TRBV3-1/TRBV3-2
j_call: TRBJ1-2
clone_size: once
cdr3_aa: CASSSTGVGYTF
cdr3_nt: TGTGCCAGCAGCTCAACAGGGGTTGGCTACACCTTC

cdr3_length: 15
d_call: TRBD2
v_call: TRBV10-3
j_call: TRBJ2-1
clone_size: NA
cdr3_aa: CATGLAGDSYNEQFF
cdr3_nt: TGTGCCACAGGACTAGCGGGAGATTCCTACAATGAGCAGTTCTTC

cdr3_length: 15
d_call: TRBD1
v_call: TRBV28
j_call: TRBJ1-6
clone_size: NA
cdr3_aa: CASKGQGVSGSPLHF
cdr3_nt: TGTGCCAGCAAGGGACAGGGGGTTTCGGGGTCACCCCTCCACTTT

cdr3_length: 16
d_call: NA
v_call: TRBV11-2
j_call: TRBJ2-1
clone_size: NA
cdr3_aa: CASSSPGQSSYNEQFF
cdr3_nt: TGTGCCAGCAGCTCCCCGGGACAAAGCTCCTACAATGAGCAGTTCTTC

cdr3_length: 16
d_call: NA
v_call: TRBV7-2
j_call: TRBJ2-2
clone_size: NA
cdr3_aa: CASSLIHGVGTGELFF
cdr3_nt: TGTGCCAGCAGCTTAATTCACGGGGTAGGCACCGGGGAGCTGTTTTTT

cdr3_length: 16
d_call: TRBD1
v_call: TRBV18
j_call: TRBJ2-3
clone_size: NA
cdr3_aa: CASSPQGAGLTDTQYF
cdr3_nt: TGTGCCAGCTCACCCCAGGGGGCCGGGCTCACAGATACGCAGTATTTT

cdr3_length: 11
d_call: NA
v_call: TRBV30
j_call: TRBJ2-7
clone_size: NA
cdr3_aa: CAWSVSNPQYF
cdr3_nt: TGTGCCTGGAGTGTATCCAATCCCCAGTACTTC

cdr3_length: 19
d_call: TRBD2
v_call: TRBV11-2
j_call: TRBJ2-7
clone_size: NA
cdr3_aa: CASSFGTLRRSGTAYEQYF
cdr3_nt: TGTGCCAGCTCCTTCGGGACCCTCCGACGTAGCGGGACGGCCTACGAGCAGTACTTC

cdr3_length: 16
d_call: NA
v_call: TRBV28
j_call: TRBJ1-5
clone_size: NA
cdr3_aa: CASSFWGPNSNQPQHF
cdr3_nt: TGTGCCAGCAGTTTCTGGGGGCCTAATAGCAATCAGCCCCAGCATTTT

cdr3_length: 14
d_call: TRBD2
v_call: TRBV28
j_call: TRBJ2-7
clone_size: NA
cdr3_aa: CASRTSGRAHEQYF
cdr3_nt: TGTGCCAGCAGAACTAGCGGGAGGGCTCACGAGCAGTACTTC

cdr3_length: 18
d_call: TRBD1
v_call: TRBV6-2/TRBV6-3
j_call: TRBJ2-3
clone_size: NA
cdr3_aa: CASSYVAGGAMISDTQYF
cdr3_nt: TGTGCCAGCAGTTATGTGGCAGGGGGCGCGATGATCTCAGATACGCAGTATTTT

cdr3_length: 13
d_call: NA
v_call: TRBV6-1
j_call: TRBJ2-2
clone_size: few
cdr3_aa: CASSESGTGELFF
cdr3_nt: TGTGCCAGCAGTGAATCAGGCACCGGGGAGCTGTTTTTT

cdr3_length: 15
d_call: TRBD2
v_call: TRBV5-1
j_call: TRBJ2-3
clone_size: NA
cdr3_aa: CASSLGAGESDTQYF
cdr3_nt: TGCGCCAGCAGCTTAGGAGCGGGAGAATCAGATACGCAGTATTTT

cdr3_length: 13
d_call: NA
v_call: TRBV4-1
j_call: TRBJ2-5
clone_size: NA
cdr3_aa: CASSQDHSETQYF
cdr3_nt: TGCGCCAGCAGCCAAGACCACTCCGAGACCCAGTACTTC

cdr3_length: 13
d_call: NA
v_call: TRBV10-3
j_call: TRBJ1-4
clone_size: NA
cdr3_aa: CAISERGGEKLFF
cdr3_nt: TGTGCCATCAGTGAGAGGGGAGGGGAAAAACTGTTTTTT

cdr3_length: 14
d_call: TRBD2
v_call: TRBV6-5
j_call: TRBJ2-3
clone_size: NA
cdr3_aa: CASQSLGGTDTQYF
cdr3_nt: TGTGCCAGCCAGTCCCTGGGGGGGACAGATACGCAGTATTTT

cdr3_length: 15
d_call: NA
v_call: TRBV29-1
j_call: TRBJ1-3
clone_size: NA
cdr3_aa: CSVAVATLSGNTIYF
cdr3_nt: TGCAGCGTTGCAGTCGCGACACTCTCTGGAAACACCATATATTTT

cdr3_length: 14
d_call: TRBD1
v_call: TRBV5-1
j_call: TRBJ1-1
clone_size: NA
cdr3_aa: CASSEDRGNTEAFF
cdr3_nt: TGCGCCAGCAGCGAGGACAGGGGGAACACTGAAGCTTTCTTT

cdr3_length: 17
d_call: NA
v_call: TRBV21-1
j_call: TRBJ2-1
clone_size: NA
cdr3_aa: CASSFWDFYDLYNEQFF
cdr3_nt: TGTGCCAGCAGCTTTTGGGACTTCTATGATCTCTACAATGAGCAGTTCTTC

cdr3_length: 15
d_call: TRBD2
v_call: TRBV7-9
j_call: TRBJ2-1
clone_size: NA
cdr3_aa: CASSPSGTSYNEQFF
cdr3_nt: TGTGCCAGCAGCCCTAGCGGAACCTCCTACAATGAGCAGTTCTTC

cdr3_length: 13
d_call: NA
v_call: TRBV3-1/TRBV3-2
j_call: TRBJ1-5
clone_size: NA
cdr3_aa: CAIWRGRDQPQHF
cdr3_nt: TGTGCCATCTGGCGGGGCCGAGATCAGCCCCAGCATTTT

cdr3_length: 19
d_call: TRBD1
v_call: TRBV2
j_call: TRBJ2-1
clone_size: NA
cdr3_aa: CAITGVFGQGARSSYEQFF
cdr3_nt: TGTGCCATTACAGGCGTGTTCGGACAGGGGGCCAGGTCAAGTTATGAGCAGTTCTTC

cdr3_length: 15
d_call: NA
v_call: TRBV28
j_call: TRBJ2-6
clone_size: NA
cdr3_aa: CASSYRGSGANVLTF
cdr3_nt: TGTGCCAGCAGTTACAGGGGATCGGGGGCCAATGTCCTGACTTTC

cdr3_length: 17
d_call: TRBD1
v_call: TRBV27
j_call: TRBJ1-2
clone_size: NA
cdr3_aa: CASSLRWGGQENYGYTF
cdr3_nt: TGTGCCAGCAGTTTAAGGTGGGGGGGACAGGAGAACTATGGCTACACCTTC

cdr3_length: 13
d_call: TRBD2
v_call: TRBV18
j_call: TRBJ2-7
clone_size: NA
cdr3_aa: CASSPGLAHEQYF
cdr3_nt: TGTGCCAGCTCACCCGGACTAGCCCACGAGCAGTACTTC

cdr3_length: 15
d_call: NA
v_call: TRBV18
j_call: TRBJ2-3
clone_size: NA
cdr3_aa: CASSQIGQATDTQYF
cdr3_nt: TGTGCCAGCTCACAGATTGGACAAGCCACAGATACGCAGTATTTT

cdr3_length: 14
d_call: NA
v_call: TRBV4-2
j_call: TRBJ2-2
clone_size: NA
cdr3_aa: CASSQILLAGELFF
cdr3_nt: TGTGCCAGCAGCCAGATTCTACTAGCCGGGGAGCTGTTTTTT

cdr3_length: 15
d_call: NA
v_call: TRBV7-9
j_call: TRBJ1-2
clone_size: NA
cdr3_aa: CASSSVKGKNYGYTF
cdr3_nt: TGTGCCAGCAGCTCCGTTAAGGGGAAGAACTATGGCTACACCTTC

cdr3_length: 16
d_call: NA
v_call: TRBV5-1
j_call: TRBJ2-6
clone_size: NA
cdr3_aa: CASSLAPRSGANVLTF
cdr3_nt: TGCGCCAGCAGCTTGGCCCCCCGCTCTGGGGCCAACGTCCTGACTTTC

cdr3_length: 17
d_call: TRBD1
v_call: TRBV7-2
j_call: TRBJ2-6
clone_size: few
cdr3_aa: CASSLGRGHSGANVLTF
cdr3_nt: TGTGCCAGCAGCTTAGGTAGGGGGCACTCTGGGGCCAACGTCCTGACTTTC